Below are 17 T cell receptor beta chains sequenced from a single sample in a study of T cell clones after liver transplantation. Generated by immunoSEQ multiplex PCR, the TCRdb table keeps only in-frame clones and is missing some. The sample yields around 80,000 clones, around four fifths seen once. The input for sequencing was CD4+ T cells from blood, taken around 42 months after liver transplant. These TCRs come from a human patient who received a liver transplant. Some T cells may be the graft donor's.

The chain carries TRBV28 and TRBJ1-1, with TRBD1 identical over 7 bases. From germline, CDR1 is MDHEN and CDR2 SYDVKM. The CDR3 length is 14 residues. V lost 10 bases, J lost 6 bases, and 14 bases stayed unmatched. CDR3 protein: CATIRGQVRAEAFF. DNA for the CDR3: TGTGCCACCATACGCGGACAGGTTCGGGCTGAAGCTTTCTTT. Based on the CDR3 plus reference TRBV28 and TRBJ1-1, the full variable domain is DVKVTQSSRYLVKRTGEKVFLECVQDMDHENMFWYRQDPGLGLRLIYFSYDVKMKEKGDIPEGYSVSREKKERFSLILESASTNQTSMYLCATIRGQVRAEAFFGQGTRLTVV.

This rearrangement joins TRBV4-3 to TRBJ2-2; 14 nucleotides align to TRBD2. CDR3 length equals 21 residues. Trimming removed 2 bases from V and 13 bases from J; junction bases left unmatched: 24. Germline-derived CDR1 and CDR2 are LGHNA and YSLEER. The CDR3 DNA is TGCGCCAGCAGCCAAAGGGGGACTAGCGGGAGTGGAGGGGGCCATACCGCTGGGCTGTTTTTT. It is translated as CASSQRGTSGSGGGHTAGLFF.

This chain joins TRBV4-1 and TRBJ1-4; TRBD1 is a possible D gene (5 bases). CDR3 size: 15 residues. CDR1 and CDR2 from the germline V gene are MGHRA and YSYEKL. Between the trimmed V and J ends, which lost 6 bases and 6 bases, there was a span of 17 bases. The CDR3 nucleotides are TGCGCCAGCAGTCCTTGGGGGGGGAGTGATGAAAAACTGTTTTTT. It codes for CASSPWGGSDEKLFF.

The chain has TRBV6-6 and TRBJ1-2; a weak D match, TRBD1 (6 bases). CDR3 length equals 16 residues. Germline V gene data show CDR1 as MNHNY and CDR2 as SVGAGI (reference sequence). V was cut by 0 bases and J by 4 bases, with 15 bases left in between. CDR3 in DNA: TGTGCCAGCAGTTACTCGGTCGGGGGGGCTATCTATGGCTACACCTTC. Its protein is CASSYSVGGAIYGYTF.

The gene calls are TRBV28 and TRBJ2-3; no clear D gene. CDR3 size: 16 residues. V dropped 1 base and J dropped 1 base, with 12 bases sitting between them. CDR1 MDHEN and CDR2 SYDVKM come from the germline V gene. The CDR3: CASSLLGNPGTDTQYF. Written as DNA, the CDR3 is TGTGCCAGCAGTTTATTAGGGAACCCAGGCACAGATACGCAGTATTTT.

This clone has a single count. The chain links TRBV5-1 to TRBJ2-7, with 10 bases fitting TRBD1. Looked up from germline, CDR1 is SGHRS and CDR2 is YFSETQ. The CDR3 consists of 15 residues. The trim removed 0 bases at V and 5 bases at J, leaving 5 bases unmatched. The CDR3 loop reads CASSLGRQGAHEQYF. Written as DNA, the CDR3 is TGCGCCAGCAGCTTGGGTAGACAGGGGGCGCACGAGCAGTACTTC. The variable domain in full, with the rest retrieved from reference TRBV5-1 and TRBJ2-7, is KAGVTQTPRYLIKTRGQQVTLSCSPISGHRSVSWYQQTPGQGLQFLFEYFSETQRNKGNFPGRFSGRQFSNSRSEMNVSTLELGDSALYLCASSLGRQGAHEQYFGPGTRLTVT.

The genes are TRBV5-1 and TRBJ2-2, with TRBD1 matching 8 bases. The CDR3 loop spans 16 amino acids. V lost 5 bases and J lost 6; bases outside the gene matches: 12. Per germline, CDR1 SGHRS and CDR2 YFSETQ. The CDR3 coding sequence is TGCGCCAGCAGTCCCGGGACAGGCTTTGCGGCCGGGGAGCTGTTTTTT. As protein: CASSPGTGFAAGELFF.

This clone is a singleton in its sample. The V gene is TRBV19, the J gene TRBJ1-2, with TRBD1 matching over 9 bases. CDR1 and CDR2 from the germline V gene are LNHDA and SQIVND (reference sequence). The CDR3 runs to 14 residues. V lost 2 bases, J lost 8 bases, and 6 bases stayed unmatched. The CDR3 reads CASSIMGQGGGYTF. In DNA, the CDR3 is TGTGCCAGTAGTATAATGGGACAGGGTGGCGGCTACACCTTC.

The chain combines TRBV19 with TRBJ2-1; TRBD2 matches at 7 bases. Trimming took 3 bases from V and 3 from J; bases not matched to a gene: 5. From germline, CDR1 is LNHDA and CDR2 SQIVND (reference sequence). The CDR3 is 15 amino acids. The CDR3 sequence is CASSMGGSNYNEQFF. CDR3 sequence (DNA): TGTGCCAGTAGTATGGGGGGGTCAAACTACAATGAGCAGTTCTTC.

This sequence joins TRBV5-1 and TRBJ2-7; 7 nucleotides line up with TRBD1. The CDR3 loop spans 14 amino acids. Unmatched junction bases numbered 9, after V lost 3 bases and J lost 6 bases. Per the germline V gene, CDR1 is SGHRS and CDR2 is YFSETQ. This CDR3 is CASSSPQGPGEQYF. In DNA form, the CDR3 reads TGCGCCAGCAGCTCTCCACAGGGGCCAGGCGAGCAGTACTTC.

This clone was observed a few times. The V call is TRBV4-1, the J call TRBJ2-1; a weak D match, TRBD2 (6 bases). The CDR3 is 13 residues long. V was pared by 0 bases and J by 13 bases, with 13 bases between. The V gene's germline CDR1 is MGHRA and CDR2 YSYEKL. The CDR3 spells CASSQDVGGLQFF. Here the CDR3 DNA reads TGCGCCAGCAGCCAAGATGTCGGGGGATTACAGTTCTTC.

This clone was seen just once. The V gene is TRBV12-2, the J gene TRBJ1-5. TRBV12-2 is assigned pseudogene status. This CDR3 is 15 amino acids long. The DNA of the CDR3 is TGTGCAAGTCGCTTTTCTGGGCCAGGACATCAGCCCCAGCATTTT. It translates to CASRFSGPGHQPQHF.

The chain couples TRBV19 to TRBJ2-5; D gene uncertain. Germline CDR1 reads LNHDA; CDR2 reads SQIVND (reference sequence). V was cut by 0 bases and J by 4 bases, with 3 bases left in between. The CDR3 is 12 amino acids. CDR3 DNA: TGTGCCAGTAGTATAGAAGGAGAGACCCAGTACTTC. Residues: CASSIEGETQYF.

The CDR3 loop reads CAWSVGDKMISEQYF. The CDR3 DNA is TGTGCCTGGAGTGTAGGTGACAAGATGATTTCCGAGCAGTACTTC. J is TRBJ2-7 and V is TRBV30; D call uncertain. Trimming removed 0 bases at V and 6 bases at J, with 18 bases between. This CDR3 is 15 amino acids long. Germline lookup yields CDR1 GTSNPN and CDR2 SVGIG (reference sequence).

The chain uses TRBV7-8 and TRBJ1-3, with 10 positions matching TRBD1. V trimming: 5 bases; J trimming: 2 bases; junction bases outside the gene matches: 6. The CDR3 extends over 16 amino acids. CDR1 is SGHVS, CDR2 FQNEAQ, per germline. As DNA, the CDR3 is TGTGCCAGCAGCCCACCCGGGACAGGGGCTGGAAACACCATATATTTT. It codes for CASSPPGTGAGNTIYF. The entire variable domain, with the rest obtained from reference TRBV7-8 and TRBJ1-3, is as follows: GAGVSQSPRYKVAKRGQDVALRCDPISGHVSLFWYQQALGQGPEFLTYFQNEAQLDKSGLPSDRFFAERPEGSVSTLKIQRTQQEDSAVYLCASSPPGTGAGNTIYFGEGSWLTVV.

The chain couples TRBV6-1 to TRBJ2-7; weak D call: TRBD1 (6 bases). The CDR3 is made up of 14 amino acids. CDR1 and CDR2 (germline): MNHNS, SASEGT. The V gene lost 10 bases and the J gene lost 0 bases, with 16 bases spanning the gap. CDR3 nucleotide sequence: TGTGCCATTACGAGGGGGACCTCCTCCTACGAGCAGTACTTC. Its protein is CAITRGTSSYEQYF.

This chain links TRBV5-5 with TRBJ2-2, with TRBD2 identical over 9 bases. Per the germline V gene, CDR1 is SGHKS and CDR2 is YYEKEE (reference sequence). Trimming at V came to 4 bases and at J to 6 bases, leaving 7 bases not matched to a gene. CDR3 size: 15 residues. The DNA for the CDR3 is TGTGCCAGCAGCCTGGGACTAGCCCGGGCCGGGGAGCTGTTTTTT. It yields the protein CASSLGLARAGELFF.